These T cell receptor beta chains were read from a single sample in a study of response to subunit inactivated influenza vaccine. TCRdb itself ran the RT-PCR reads through MiXCR, one entry per CDR3 protein. The table includes a few hundred thousand distinct CDR3 sequences, approximately 7.8% detected once. The source material was PBMCs from blood, sampled 23 months after vaccination. Receptors were obtained from a man aged 50 to 69 who received an inactivated influenza vaccine. Both conserved end residues are part of each CDR3. D genes are given only for firm matches. The size of a clone is reported for some rows only, either as once, few or many, or as a class for expanded clones.

TGTGCCAGCAGGAGAGAGCGGGAGGGCTCCTACGAGCAGTACTTC	CASRREREGSYEQYF	few	TRBD2	TRBV2	TRBJ2-7
TGTGCCAGCAGCCGGACAGGGTTCGTTGCCGGGGAGCTGTTTTTT	CASSRTGFVAGELFF	many	TRBD1	TRBV3-1	TRBJ2-2
TGTGCCAGCAGCCCCACCTCTAGCGGTTACTACGAGCAGTACTTC	CASSPTSSGYYEQYF	many	TRBD2	TRBV7-2	TRBJ2-7
TGCGCCAGCAGCCAACGTCTAGGTCCCGCGGGAGAGACCCAGTACTTC	CASSQRLGPAGETQYF	few	.	TRBV4-1	TRBJ2-5
TGTGCCAGCAGTGGCCTGGATACGCAGTATTTT	CASSGLDTQYF	.	.	TRBV12-3/TRBV12-4	TRBJ2-3
TGTGCCAGCAGCACCTCGGCCGGGGGACAGCACTATGGCTACACCTTC	CASSTSAGGQHYGYTF	few	TRBD1	TRBV5-5	TRBJ1-2
TGTGCCACCAGCAGAGATATCGGACGGTCCAATCAGCCCCAGCATTTT	CATSRDIGRSNQPQHF	few	.	TRBV15	TRBJ1-5
TGTGCCAGCAGCTTCGCGGGTCGTTACAATGAGCAGTTCTTC	CASSFAGRYNEQFF	.	.	TRBV11-3	TRBJ2-1
TGTGCCAGCAGGGCTAGCGGGAGTGGCGAGCAGTACTTC	CASRASGSGEQYF	.	TRBD2	TRBV28	TRBJ2-7
TGTGCCAGCAGTCTTCTCAGGGCAGGGGAGCAGTACTTC	CASSLLRAGEQYF	many	.	TRBV12-3/TRBV12-4	TRBJ2-7
TGTGCCAGCAGTTTCTCACTAGCGGGATACTCTGGGGCCAACGTCCTGACTTTC	CASSFSLAGYSGANVLTF	.	TRBD2	TRBV27	TRBJ2-6
TGTGCCAGTAGTTCCCCCGGTTCGATTAGCTGGACAAGTGAGCAGTTCTTC	CASSSPGSISWTSEQFF	.	.	TRBV19	TRBJ2-1
TGCAGTGGACGGATCACAGATACGCAGTATTTT	CSGRITDTQYF	.	.	TRBV20-1	TRBJ2-3
TGTGCCAGCAGCCCGGTTTACGCCAATCAGCCCCAGCATTTT	CASSPVYANQPQHF	.	.	TRBV12-3/TRBV12-4	TRBJ1-5
TGTGCCAGCAGTGTCCTGAACTCGGAGACCCAGTACTTC	CASSVLNSETQYF	.	.	TRBV2	TRBJ2-5
TGCGCCAGCAGCTCTCAGGGGTTCGACACCGGGGAGCTGTTTTTT	CASSSQGFDTGELFF	many	.	TRBV5-1	TRBJ2-2
TGTGCCAGCAGCCAAGTCACTCGGGGAGCCAAAAACATTCAGTACTTC	CASSQVTRGAKNIQYF	many	.	TRBV3-1	TRBJ2-4
TGTGCCAGCAGTTCGAACTATGCTAGCACAGATACGCAGTATTTT	CASSSNYASTDTQYF	.	.	TRBV2	TRBJ2-3
TGTGCCAGCAGCTTTTGGGGACAGGGTTCCTCCTACGAGCAGTACTTC	CASSFWGQGSSYEQYF	.	TRBD1	TRBV7-9	TRBJ2-7
TGCGCCAGCAGCTTGGCCACGGTTCGGGGGAACAATGAGCAGTTCTTC	CASSLATVRGNNEQFF	.	.	TRBV5-1	TRBJ2-1
TGTGCCAGCAGCTTACGACAGGGGGAGGGTGGAAACACCATATATTTT	CASSLRQGEGGNTIYF	few	TRBD1	TRBV7-2	TRBJ1-3
TGTGCCAGCAGCCCCCAGGTCGGGGGATTGTGGAATTCACCCCTCCACTTT	CASSPQVGGLWNSPLHF	many	.	TRBV3-1	TRBJ1-6
TGTGCCAGCAGTGTGACATCGGACACTGAAGCTTTCTTT	CASSVTSDTEAFF	few	.	TRBV5-5	TRBJ1-1
TGCGCCAGCAGCCAAGATTACGAGGGGCGGTACGAGCAGTACTTC	CASSQDYEGRYEQYF	.	.	TRBV4-3	TRBJ2-7
TGCAGTGCTAGGACCGGGGGGAGTATGGGTAGTCAGCCCCAGCATTTT	CSARTGGSMGSQPQHF	.	.	TRBV20-1	TRBJ1-5
TGTGCCAGTAGTATATCAGGGGGACTAGCGTCAGATACGCAGTATTTT	CASSISGGLASDTQYF	few	TRBD2	TRBV19	TRBJ2-3
TGTGCCATCAGTGAGTCTGTTCTCTCCTACGAGCAGTACTTC	CAISESVLSYEQYF	few	.	TRBV10-3	TRBJ2-7
TGTGCCAGCAGTTTAGACAGGGCTGGGACTGAAGCTTTCTTT	CASSLDRAGTEAFF	few	.	TRBV12-3/TRBV12-4	TRBJ1-1
TGCAGTGCACATTCAATCGGGGGGGCCAATCAGCCCCAGCATTTT	CSAHSIGGANQPQHF	few	.	TRBV20-1	TRBJ1-5
TGTGCCAGCAGCGTAGCCTCTTCTGGGGCCAACGTCCTGACTTTC	CASSVASSGANVLTF	few	.	TRBV7-2	TRBJ2-6
TGTGCCATCAGTGAGGCGGACAGAGATACGCAGTATTTT	CAISEADRDTQYF	many	.	TRBV10-3	TRBJ2-3
TGTGCCAGCAGCGGGGTGAGCGGGGGGGCTCCCTACGAGCAGTACTTC	CASSGVSGGAPYEQYF	many	TRBD2	TRBV9	TRBJ2-7
TGTGCCAGCAGCGTAAAGGCAGGCACTGAAGCTTTCTTT	CASSVKAGTEAFF	.	.	TRBV9	TRBJ1-1
TGTGCCAGCGGGGAGGCCTACGAGCAGTACTTC	CASGEAYEQYF	few	.	TRBV2	TRBJ2-7